The rows below give T cell receptor beta chains drawn from one sample of a study of molecular identifiers for immune sequencing clone quantification. TCRdb passed the PCR reads through MiXCR, listing each CDR3 protein once. This sample yields over 600,000 distinct CDR3 sequences, of which 15% to 20% are seen a single time; roughly 0.83% belongs to the top ten. Sequenced: naive CD8+ T cells from blood, with Jurkat cell RNA spiked in. The receptor source for this set is a human donor in good health. Some libraries in this study had Jurkat cell RNA spiked in. The CDR3 runs from the conserved cysteine through the conserved F or W. D genes are given only for firm matches. Size is omitted from some rows. Given values are once, few, many or a class for expanded clones.

v_gene	j_gene	abundance	d_gene	CDR3aa	CDR3nt
TRBV19	TRBJ2-7	-	TRBD2	CASSPVSGGSYEQYF	TGTGCCAGTAGTCCGGTCTCGGGAGGGTCCTACGAGCAGTACTTC
TRBV15	TRBJ1-5	-	-	CATSKGPNQPQHF	TGTGCCACCAGCAAAGGACCAAATCAGCCCCAGCATTTT
TRBV5-1	TRBJ2-5	many	TRBD2	CASSSPGGESRETQYF	TGCGCCAGCAGCTCCCCGGGAGGGGAATCACGGGAGACCCAGTACTTC
TRBV3-2	TRBJ1-1	few	-	CASSQHDIPANTEAFF	TGTGCCAGCAGCCAACACGATATTCCGGCGAACACTGAAGCTTTCTTT
TRBV9	TRBJ1-1	many	-	CASSVEGETEAFF	TGTGCCAGCAGCGTAGAGGGCGAGACTGAAGCTTTCTTT
TRBV5-6	TRBJ2-6	many	-	CAYTQWGASGANVLTF	TGTGCCTACACACAATGGGGGGCCTCTGGGGCCAACGTCCTGACTTTC
TRBV4-3	TRBJ1-6	many	TRBD1	CASSPGQNNSPLHF	TGCGCCAGCAGCCCGGGACAGAATAATTCACCCCTCCACTTT
TRBV4-1	TRBJ1-3	few	-	CASSQTGFGNTIYF	TGCGCCAGCAGCCAAACAGGGTTTGGAAACACCATATATTTT
TRBV29-1	TRBJ2-2	many	-	CSVDDTNTGELFF	TGCAGCGTGGACGATACGAACACCGGGGAGCTGTTTTTT
TRBV5-4	TRBJ2-7	-	-	CASSLILGYEQYF	TGTGCCAGCAGCTTAATTCTGGGGTACGAGCAGTACTTC
TRBV7-3	TRBJ2-3	many	TRBD2	CASSGTGLAGSTDTQYF	TGTGCCAGCAGCGGCACAGGACTAGCGGGAAGCACAGATACGCAGTATTTT
TRBV11-2	TRBJ1-2	-	-	CASSPHLGGENYGYTF	TGTGCCAGCAGCCCCCACCTCGGGGGCGAGAACTATGGCTACACCTTC
TRBV25-1	TRBJ2-4	many	-	CASTGEPTKNIQYF	TGTGCCAGCACCGGTGAGCCAACAAAAAACATTCAGTACTTC
TRBV6-6	TRBJ2-3	many	TRBD2	CASSYSLLERDTDTQYF	TGTGCCAGCAGTTACTCGCTTTTGGAGCGGGACACAGATACGCAGTATTTT
TRBV7-9	TRBJ1-3	many	-	CASRAGVGNTIYF	TGTGCCTCCAGGGCAGGGGTCGGAAACACCATATATTTT
TRBV4-3	TRBJ1-1	many	TRBD1	CASSGSVGGYTEAFF	TGCGCCAGCAGCGGAAGTGTAGGGGGCTACACTGAAGCTTTCTTT
TRBV11-2	TRBJ2-1	-	TRBD1	CASSSRDRGRNEQFF	TGTGCCAGCAGCTCCCGGGACAGGGGACGCAATGAGCAGTTCTTC
TRBV20-1	TRBJ2-7	-	-	CSARDITGSHYEQYF	TGCAGTGCTAGAGATATAACAGGGTCCCACTACGAGCAGTACTTC
TRBV12-3/TRBV12-4	TRBJ2-7	once	TRBD2	CASSHGLAWYEQYF	TGTGCCAGCAGCCATGGACTAGCATGGTACGAGCAGTACTTC
TRBV30	TRBJ1-1	-	-	CAWTSGGQFEAFF	TGTGCCTGGACCTCAGGCGGGCAGTTTGAAGCTTTCTTT
TRBV18	TRBJ2-3	-	TRBD2	CASSPSAGGFFTDTQYF	TGTGCCAGCTCACCCTCTGCGGGGGGTTTTTTCACAGATACGCAGTATTTT
TRBV19	TRBJ2-1	many	TRBD1	CASSIGGRGRPNEQFF	TGTGCCAGTAGTATCGGTGGTAGGGGGCGCCCCAATGAGCAGTTCTTC
TRBV28	TRBJ1-6	many	-	CASRTDASSYNSPLHF	TGTGCCAGCAGGACTGATGCGAGCTCCTATAATTCACCCCTCCACTTT